What follows is one TCR beta chain and its context. Authors' methods: Estimated nucleated cell counts came from reference gene primer amplification. Profiled with immunoSEQ multiplex PCR; TCRdb holds only in-frame clones, not every one. D and trimming come from the DNA, and the V and J calls and clone size come from that table. The table includes over 45,000 clones, 84% detected once. This sample is part of a study of blood T cell repertoires in COVID-19. About the study: Spain, Italy and the United States supplied samples that represented acute and convalescent COVID-19. T cells, B-cell-depleted T cells, or PBMCs provided the cDNA or gDNA that served as material.

The junction had 1 base not matched to a gene; V was cut back by 1 base and J by 4 bases. From germline, CDR1 is SGHVS and CDR2 FNYEAQ. This CDR3 has 15 amino acids. This sequence was found in a man in his forties or fifties with active COVID-19. The chain recombines TRBV7-6 with TRBJ2-7; TRBD2 aligns across 13 bases. What was sequenced was peripheral blood. Here the CDR3 reads CASSLELAGGYEQYF. The CDR3 DNA is TGTGCCAGCAGCTTAGAACTAGCGGGGGGGTACGAGCAGTACTTC.